One and the same sample provided the 29 T cell receptor beta chains below, sequenced in a study of identical twins' blood T cells. MiXCR, run by TCRdb on the 5' RACE reads, gives a single entry per CDR3 protein. The sample lists 300,000 to 450,000 distinct CDR3 sequences, roughly 27% occurring once. The sample consisted of PBMCs. These receptors all come from a woman aged 18-49 years in good health.

This clonotype was picked up a small number of times. The chain employs TRBV5-1 and TRBJ2-7, with a tentative D call TRBD1 (6 bases). The length of the CDR3 is 14 residues. Germline assignment: CDR1 SGHRS and CDR2 YFSETQ. V lost 0 bases, J lost 2 bases, and 9 bases lay in between. CDR3 amino acids: CASSLVQGPYEQYF. CDR3 DNA sequence: TGCGCCAGCAGCTTGGTTCAGGGGCCCTACGAGCAGTACTTC.

The CDR3 DNA follows: TGCAGCGTCACACCTCTCTTGATCACTGAAGCTTTCTTT. It encodes CSVTPLLITEAFF. This chain links TRBV29-1 with TRBJ1-1; D not certain. CDR1 is SQVTM and CDR2 is ANQGSEA in the germline V gene. The CDR3 extends over 13 amino acids. Trimming took off 6 bases at V and 4 bases at J, with 15 bases between the two ends.

This clonotype showed up just once. At one end the junction does not follow the germline gene, possibly because of a read error. The rearrangement uses TRBV20-1 and TRBJ2-7; D not certain. Germline V gene lookup returns CDR1 DFQATT and CDR2 SNEGSKA (reference sequence). The CDR3 covers 18 residues. The chain's CDR3 is CSARDNLHLPLAQYEQYF. Here the CDR3 DNA reads TGCAGTGCTAGAGATAATCTCCACCTCCCCTTGGCCCAATACGAGCAGTACTTT.

This chain joins TRBV7-9 and TRBJ2-1; D remains ambiguous. The CDR3 is 14 amino acids. The V and J ends lost 1 base and 5 bases respectively, with 9 bases between them. Germline CDR1 reads SEHNR; CDR2 reads FQNEAQ (reference sequence). The CDR3 loop reads CASSLVTDNNEQFF. The CDR3, as DNA: TGTGCCAGCAGCTTAGTAACGGATAACAATGAGCAGTTCTTC.

In this sample, this clonotype turned up a few times. The rearrangement joins TRBV6-5 to TRBJ1-1; the D is unclear. CDR1 and CDR2 (germline): MNHEY, SVGAGI. This CDR3 contains 14 residues. V was clipped by 7 bases and J by 5 bases, with 17 bases between them. The chain's CDR3 is CASIPRGGLTEAFF. CDR3 nucleotide sequence: TGTGCCAGCATTCCGAGAGGAGGGTTAACTGAAGCTTTCTTT.

This clonotype was counted a few times. The V and J genes are TRBV9 and TRBJ1-2; D is perhaps TRBD1 (5 bases). The CDR3 runs to 13 residues. Trimming shortened V by 3 bases and J by 4 bases, and 10 bases separated the two germline ends. Per the germline V gene, CDR1 is SGDLS and CDR2 is YYNGEE. The CDR3, as DNA: TGTGCCAGCAGCGCCGGAGACAGCTATGGCTACACCTTC. This sequence encodes CASSAGDSYGYTF.

The chain couples TRBV11-2 to TRBJ1-2, with D unclear. V dropped 0 bases and J dropped 8 bases, with 13 bases sitting between them. This CDR3 spans 14 amino acids. The germline V gene encodes CDR1 SGHAT and CDR2 FQNNGV. The CDR3 nucleotides read TGTGCCAGCAGCTTAGATCGGTTATTCGGAGGCTACACCTTC. As protein: CASSLDRLFGGYTF.

V and J are TRBV19 and TRBJ1-2; the D gene is possibly TRBD1 (5 bases). CDR3 length: 13 amino acids. CDR1 and CDR2 from the germline V gene are LNHDA and SQIVND (reference sequence). Trimming left V 6 bases short and J 6 bases short, with 14 bases between. CDR3 loop: CASSSQVAHGYTF. In DNA, the CDR3 is TGTGCCAGTAGCTCACAGGTGGCCCATGGCTACACCTTC.

V and J are TRBV19 and TRBJ1-1; 9 positions match TRBD1. V trimming: 3 bases; J trimming: 6 bases; junction bases outside the gene matches: 8. The CDR3 length is 15 residues. CDR1 LNHDA and CDR2 SQIVND come from the germline V gene (reference sequence). The chain's CDR3 is CASSILGQGVAEAFF. The CDR3 coding sequence is TGTGCCAGTAGTATTCTGGGACAGGGCGTAGCTGAAGCTTTCTTT.

The chain couples TRBV21-1 to TRBJ2-1; the table's D call, TRBD2, has no DNA check behind it. TRBV21-1 is flagged as a pseudogene. The CDR3 is made up of 15 amino acids. In DNA form, the CDR3 reads TGTGCCAGCAGCCCACTAGCGGGAGGGGACAATGAGCAGTTCTTC. Translating it yields CASSPLAGGDNEQFF.

The chain joins TRBV6-1 to TRBJ2-2, with 9 bases aligning to TRBD2. Trimming removed 2 bases from V and 5 bases from J; junction bases left unmatched: 3. Germline CDR1 MNHNS, CDR2 SASEGT. The CDR3 spans 15 residues. The CDR3 protein is CASSELAGLTGELFF. The CDR3 coding sequence is TGTGCCAGCAGTGAACTAGCGGGACTTACCGGGGAGCTGTTTTTT.

J is TRBJ1-4 and V is TRBV6-2 or TRBV6-3; D not resolved. In germline, CDR1 is MNHEY, CDR2 SVGEGT. This CDR3 spans 16 amino acids. V lost 4 bases and J lost 0, with 12 bases in between. The chain's CDR3 is CASSFNDGATNEKLFF. The CDR3 region has the DNA TGTGCCAGCAGTTTTAACGACGGTGCAACTAATGAAAAACTGTTTTTT.

The gene calls are TRBV20-1 and TRBJ1-1, with TRBD1 identical over 7 bases. V was pared by 5 bases and J by 5 bases, with 5 bases of the junction left unmatched. Per the germline V gene, CDR1 is DFQATT and CDR2 is SNEGSKA (reference sequence). This CDR3 is built from 12 residues. CDR3 nucleotide sequence: TGCAGTGCTTCGACAGGGAGGACTGAAGCTTTCTTT. Protein product: CSASTGRTEAFF.

This clonotype was seen at least ten times. The CDR3 DNA reads as TGTGCCAGCACCATCTTGTGGAAGCAGTTCTTC. It is translated as CASTILWKQFF. The chain employs TRBV21-1 and TRBJ2-1. TRBV21-1 is a recognized pseudogene. CDR3 size: 11 residues.

The chain combines TRBV6-5 with TRBJ1-3; weak D call: TRBD1 (5 bases). The CDR3 loop spans 16 amino acids. Trimming took off 2 bases at V and 4 bases at J, with 15 bases between the two ends. Germline CDR1 reads MNHEY; CDR2 reads SVGAGI. CDR3 DNA sequence: TGTGCCAGCAGTTACGGGGCGCCGACGATCGGAAACACCATATATTTT. It translates to CASSYGAPTIGNTIYF.

This clonotype was seen ten or more times. The rearrangement uses TRBV12-3 or TRBV12-4 and TRBJ1-5; no clear D gene. CDR3 length: 15 residues. V gave up 2 bases and J gave up 1 base, with 9 bases separating them. The CDR3 DNA reads TGTGCCAGCAGTTTAAGTGCCGCCAGCAATCAGCCCCAGCATTTT. As protein: CASSLSAASNQPQHF.

The chain carries TRBV3-1 and TRBJ1-2; 9 bases map to TRBD1. Germline V lookup: CDR1 LGHDT, CDR2 YNNKEL (reference sequence). This CDR3 spans 15 amino acids. J was trimmed by 8 bases and V by 2 bases; bases with no gene match: 9. CDR3 coding DNA: TGTGCCAGCAGCCAAAACCCGGGACAGGGAACCGGCTACACCTTC. Its protein product is CASSQNPGQGTGYTF.

Points on this clonotype: One junction end does not reproduce the germline sequence, and a read error may be involved. The chain recombines TRBV7-3 with TRBJ1-1; a possible D gene is TRBD1 (5 bases). Germline V gene data show CDR1 as SGHTA and CDR2 as FQGTGA. The CDR3 is 15 amino acids. The CDR3 region is CASSPDTHMNTEAFF. CDR3 in DNA: TGCGCCAGCAGCCCGGACACCCACATGAACACTGAAGCTTTCTTT. The whole variable domain, filled in from reference TRBV7-3 and TRBJ1-1, reads GAGVSQTPSNKVTEKGKYVELRCDPISGHTALYWYRQSLGQGPEFLIYFQGTGAADDSGLPNDRFFAVRPEGSVSTLKIQRTERGDSAVYLCASSPDTHMNTEAFFGQGTRLTVV.

This clonotype has a handful of counts. The chain joins TRBV21-1 to TRBJ1-5; the table's D call, TRBD1, was not checked against the DNA. TRBV21-1 corresponds to a pseudogene. The CDR3 runs to 15 residues. This chain's CDR3 is CASSKGDRENQPQHF. The CDR3 DNA sequence: TGTGCCAGCAGCAAGGGGGACAGGGAGAATCAGCCCCAGCATTTT.

This clonotype has a handful of counts. The chain is built from TRBV4-2 and TRBJ1-1, with unresolved D. The length of the CDR3 is 17 residues. The germline V gene has CDR1 LGHNA and CDR2 YNFKEQ. V lost 0 bases to trimming and J lost 2 bases, with 16 bases between them. The chain's CDR3 is CASSQEGFPIYNTEAFF. CDR3 DNA: TGTGCCAGCAGCCAAGAGGGATTTCCGATCTATAACACTGAAGCTTTCTTT.

The chain uses TRBV3-1 and TRBJ1-2; 7 bases fit TRBD1. V shed 4 bases and J 5 bases; nucleotides not matched to a gene: 10. The germline gives CDR1 LGHDT, CDR2 YNNKEL (reference sequence). CDR3 length: 15 amino acids. CDR3 protein: CASSPEDRRSYGYTF. CDR3 coding DNA: TGTGCCAGCAGCCCTGAGGACAGGCGTAGTTATGGCTACACCTTC. The variable domain in full, completed from reference TRBV3-1 and TRBJ1-2, reads DTAVSQTPKYLVTQMGNDKSIKCEQNLGHDTMYWYKQDSKKFLKIMFSYNNKELIINETVPNRFSPKSPDKAHLNLHINSLELGDSAVYFCASSPEDRRSYGYTFGSGTRLTVV.

The chain is built from TRBV6-1 and TRBJ1-1; D unclear. The germline V gene encodes CDR1 MNHNS and CDR2 SASEGT. V dropped 10 bases and J dropped 0 bases, with 15 bases sitting between them. The length of the CDR3 is 14 residues. Here the CDR3 DNA reads TGTGCCAACGCTATACCTGGACTGAACACTGAAGCTTTCTTT. Translated, it gives CANAIPGLNTEAFF.

The chain uses TRBV5-4 and TRBJ2-7; tentatively, D is TRBD1 (6 bases). Trimming took off 2 bases at V and 2 bases at J, with 11 bases between the two ends. Germline V gene data show CDR1 as SGHNT and CDR2 as YYREEE (reference sequence). This CDR3 has 14 residues. CDR3 in DNA: TGTGCCAGCAGCTTAGAGACAGGCCCCTACGAGCAGTACTTC. As protein: CASSLETGPYEQYF. The full variable domain, rest sourced from reference TRBV5-4 and TRBJ2-7, is ETGVTQSPTHLIKTRGQQVTLRCSSQSGHNTVSWYQQALGQGPQFIFQYYREEENGRGNFPPRFSGLQFPNYSSELNVNALELDDSALYLCASSLETGPYEQYFGPGTRLTVT.

The chain uses TRBV2 and TRBJ2-2, with 7 bases matching TRBD1. This CDR3 contains 12 residues. CDR1 and CDR2 (germline): SNHLY, FYNNEI. The chain's CDR3 is CVNAGGTGELFF. In DNA, the CDR3 is TGTGTCAATGCAGGGGGCACCGGGGAGCTGTTTTTT.

This clonotype was observed a few times. The chain recombines TRBV7-4 with TRBJ2-4; D not certain. The CDR3 extends over 17 amino acids. Trimming left V 1 base short and J 0 bases short, with 13 bases between. The germline V gene encodes CDR1 SGHVT and CDR2 SQSDAQ. CDR3 DNA: TGTGCCAGCAGCTTAGGCCTGGGAATCCTAGCCAAAAACATTCAGTACTTC. Translated, it gives CASSLGLGILAKNIQYF. The full variable domain, with the rest looked up from reference TRBV7-4 and TRBJ2-4, is GAGVSQSPRYKVAKRGRDVALRCDSISGHVTLYWYRQTLGQGSEVLTYSQSDAQRDKSGRPSGRFSAERPERSVSTLKIQRTEQGDSAVYLCASSLGLGILAKNIQYFGAGTRLSVL.

This clonotype has only a few counts. The chain employs TRBV5-1 and TRBJ1-3; D gene unclear. The CDR3 is 16 amino acids. Deletions cut 4 bases from V and 0 bases from J, with 14 bases between. CDR1 is SGHRS and CDR2 is YFSETQ in the germline V gene. In DNA, the CDR3 is TGCGCCAGCAGCGTATCCGACACTGCCTCTGGAAACACCATATATTTT. Translation gives CASSVSDTASGNTIYF. The full variable domain, its missing parts supplied by reference TRBV5-1 and TRBJ1-3, is KAGVTQTPRYLIKTRGQQVTLSCSPISGHRSVSWYQQTPGQGLQFLFEYFSETQRNKGNFPGRFSGRQFSNSRSEMNVSTLELGDSALYLCASSVSDTASGNTIYFGEGSWLTVV.

This chain links TRBV20-1 with TRBJ1-1, with D perhaps matching TRBD1 (6 bases). The germline V gene encodes CDR1 DFQATT and CDR2 SNEGSKA (reference sequence). V was trimmed by 6 bases and J by 6 bases, leaving 17 bases between them. The CDR3 is made up of 13 amino acids. The DNA of the CDR3 is TGCAGTGCCAGGACAGTGGGGGGGCCTGAAGCTTTCTTT. Its protein is CSARTVGGPEAFF.

The chain uses TRBV6-2 or TRBV6-3 and TRBJ1-5; D may be TRBD1 (6 bases). CDR1 MNHEY and CDR2 SVGEGT come from the germline V gene. Trimming left V 2 bases short and J 1 base short, with 9 bases between. The CDR3 sequence is 15 residues long. The CDR3 loop reads CASSYGQRSNQPQHF. The CDR3 DNA reads TGTGCCAGCAGTTACGGACAGCGGAGCAATCAGCCCCAGCATTTT.

The rearrangement joins TRBV6-5 to TRBJ1-1; D is unresolved. Germline V gene data show CDR1 as MNHEY and CDR2 as SVGAGI. Trimming took off 6 bases at V and 4 bases at J, with 15 bases between the two ends. The CDR3 has 14 residues. The CDR3 reads CASSRNEGGTEAFF. The CDR3 DNA is TGTGCCAGCAGCCGGAATGAGGGTGGCACTGAAGCTTTCTTT.